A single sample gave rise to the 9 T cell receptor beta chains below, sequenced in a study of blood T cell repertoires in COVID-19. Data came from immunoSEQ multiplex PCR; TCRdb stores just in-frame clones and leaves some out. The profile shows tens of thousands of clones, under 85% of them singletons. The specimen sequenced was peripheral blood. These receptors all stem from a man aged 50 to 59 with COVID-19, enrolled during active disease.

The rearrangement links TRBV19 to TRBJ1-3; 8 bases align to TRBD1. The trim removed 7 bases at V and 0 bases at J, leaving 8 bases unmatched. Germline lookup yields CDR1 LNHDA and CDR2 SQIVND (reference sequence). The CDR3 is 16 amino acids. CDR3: CASTTTGAVSGNTIYF. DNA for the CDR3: TGTGCCAGTACCACGACAGGGGCAGTCTCTGGAAACACCATATATTTT.

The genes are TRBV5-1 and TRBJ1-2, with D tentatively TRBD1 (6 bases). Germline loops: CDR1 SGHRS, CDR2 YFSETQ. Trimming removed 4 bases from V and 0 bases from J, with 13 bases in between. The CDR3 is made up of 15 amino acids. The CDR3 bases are TGCGCCAGCAGCCCGAACGGGGGGCCTAACTATGGCTACACCTTC. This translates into CASSPNGGPNYGYTF.

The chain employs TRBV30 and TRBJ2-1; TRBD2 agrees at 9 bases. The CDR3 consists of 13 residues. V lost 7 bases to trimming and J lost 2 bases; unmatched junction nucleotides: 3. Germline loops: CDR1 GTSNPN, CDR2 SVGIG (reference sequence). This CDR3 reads CASQRGAYNEQFF. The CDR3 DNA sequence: TGTGCCTCCCAGCGGGGGGCCTACAATGAGCAGTTCTTC.

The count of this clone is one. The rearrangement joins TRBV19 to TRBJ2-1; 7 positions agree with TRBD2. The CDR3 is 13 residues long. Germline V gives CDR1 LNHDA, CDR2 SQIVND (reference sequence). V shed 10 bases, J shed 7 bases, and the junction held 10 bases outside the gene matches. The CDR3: CATSWGGVNEQFF. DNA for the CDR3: TGTGCCACCTCTTGGGGGGGGGTAAATGAGCAGTTCTTC.

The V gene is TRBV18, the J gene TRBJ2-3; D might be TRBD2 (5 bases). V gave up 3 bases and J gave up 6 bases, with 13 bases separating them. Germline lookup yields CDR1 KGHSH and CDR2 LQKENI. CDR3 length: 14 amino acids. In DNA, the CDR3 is TGTGCCAGCTCACCCGGGGTCCTAACGGATACGCAGTATTTT. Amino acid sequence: CASSPGVLTDTQYF.

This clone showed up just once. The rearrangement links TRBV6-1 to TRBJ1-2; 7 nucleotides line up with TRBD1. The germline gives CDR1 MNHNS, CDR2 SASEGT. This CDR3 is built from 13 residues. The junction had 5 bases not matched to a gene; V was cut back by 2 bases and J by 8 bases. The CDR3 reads CASSETTGRGYTF. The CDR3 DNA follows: TGTGCCAGCAGTGAAACGACAGGGCGAGGCTACACCTTC.

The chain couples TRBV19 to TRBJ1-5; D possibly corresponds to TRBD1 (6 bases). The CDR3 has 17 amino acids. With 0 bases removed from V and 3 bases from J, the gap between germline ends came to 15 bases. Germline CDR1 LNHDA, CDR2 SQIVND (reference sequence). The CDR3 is CASSIDETGAYNQPQHF. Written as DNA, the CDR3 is TGTGCCAGTAGTATAGACGAGACAGGAGCTTACAATCAGCCCCAGCATTTT.

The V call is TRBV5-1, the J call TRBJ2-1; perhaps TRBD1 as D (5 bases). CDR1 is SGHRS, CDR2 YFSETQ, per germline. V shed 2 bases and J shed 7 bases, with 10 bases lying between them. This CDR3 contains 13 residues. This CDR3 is CASSFAGLNEQFF. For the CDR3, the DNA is TGCGCCAGCAGCTTTGCAGGGTTAAATGAGCAGTTCTTC.

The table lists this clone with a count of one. CDR3 amino acids: CASSYGRGIQYF. The CDR3 bases are TGTGCCAGCAGTTACGGGAGAGGCATTCAGTACTTC. The rearrangement uses TRBV6-2 or TRBV6-3 and TRBJ2-4; tentative D call: TRBD2 (5 bases). The CDR3 length is 12 residues. Trimming shortened V by 2 bases and J by 9 bases, and 8 bases separated the two germline ends. Germline V gene lookup returns CDR1 MNHEY and CDR2 SVGEGT.